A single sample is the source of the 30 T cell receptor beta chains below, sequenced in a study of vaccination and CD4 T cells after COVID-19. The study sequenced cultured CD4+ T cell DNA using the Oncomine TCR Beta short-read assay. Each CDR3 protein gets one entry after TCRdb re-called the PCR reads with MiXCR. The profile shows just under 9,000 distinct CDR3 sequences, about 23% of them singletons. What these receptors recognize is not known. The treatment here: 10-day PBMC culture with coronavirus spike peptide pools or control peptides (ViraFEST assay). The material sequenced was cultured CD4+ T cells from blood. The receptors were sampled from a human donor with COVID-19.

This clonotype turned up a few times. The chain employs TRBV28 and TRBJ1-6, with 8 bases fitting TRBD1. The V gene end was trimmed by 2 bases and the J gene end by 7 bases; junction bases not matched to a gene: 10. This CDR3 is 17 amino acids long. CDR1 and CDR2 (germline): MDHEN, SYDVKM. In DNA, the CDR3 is TGTGCCAGCAGTTTACCCGGACAGGGTTTGAGAAATTCACCCCTCCACTTT. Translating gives CASSLPGQGLRNSPLHF.

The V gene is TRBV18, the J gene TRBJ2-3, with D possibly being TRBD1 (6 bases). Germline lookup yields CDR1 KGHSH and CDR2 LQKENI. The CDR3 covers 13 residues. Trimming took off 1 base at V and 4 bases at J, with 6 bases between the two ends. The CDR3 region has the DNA TGTGCCAGCTCACCACAGGGGGCAGATACGCAGTATTTT. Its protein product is CASSPQGADTQYF. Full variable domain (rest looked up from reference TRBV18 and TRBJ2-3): NAGVMQNPRHLVRRRGQEARLRCSPMKGHSHVYWYRQLPEEGLKFMVYLQKENIIDESGMPKERFSAEFPKEGPSILRIQQVVRGDSAAYFCASSPQGADTQYFGPGTRLTVL.

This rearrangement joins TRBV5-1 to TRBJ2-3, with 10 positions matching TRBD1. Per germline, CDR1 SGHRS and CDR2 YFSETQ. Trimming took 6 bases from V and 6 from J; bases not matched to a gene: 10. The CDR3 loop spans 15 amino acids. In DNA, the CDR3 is TGCGCCAGCACCCAGACAGGGGGCGCAGGGGATACGCAGTATTTT. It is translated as CASTQTGGAGDTQYF.

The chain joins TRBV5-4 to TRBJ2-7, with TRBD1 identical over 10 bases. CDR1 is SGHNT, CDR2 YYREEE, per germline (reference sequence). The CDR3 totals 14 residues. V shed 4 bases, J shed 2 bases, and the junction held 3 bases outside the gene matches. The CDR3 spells CASSKTGGTYEQYF. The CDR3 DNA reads TGTGCCAGCAGCAAGACAGGGGGCACCTACGAGCAGTACTTC.

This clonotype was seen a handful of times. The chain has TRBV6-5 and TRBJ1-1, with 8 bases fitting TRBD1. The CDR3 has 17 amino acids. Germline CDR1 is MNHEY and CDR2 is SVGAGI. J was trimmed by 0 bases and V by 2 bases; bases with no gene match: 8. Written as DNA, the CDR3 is TGTGCCAGCAGTTACGGGCGGCAGGGGGCTGTGAACACTGAAGCTTTCTTT. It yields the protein CASSYGRQGAVNTEAFF.

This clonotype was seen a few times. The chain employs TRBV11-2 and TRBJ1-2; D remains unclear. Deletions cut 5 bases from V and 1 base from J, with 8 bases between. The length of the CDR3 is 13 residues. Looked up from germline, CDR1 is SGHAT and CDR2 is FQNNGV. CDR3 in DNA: TGTGCCAGCAGCCAGGATAGTAACTATGGCTACACCTTC. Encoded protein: CASSQDSNYGYTF.

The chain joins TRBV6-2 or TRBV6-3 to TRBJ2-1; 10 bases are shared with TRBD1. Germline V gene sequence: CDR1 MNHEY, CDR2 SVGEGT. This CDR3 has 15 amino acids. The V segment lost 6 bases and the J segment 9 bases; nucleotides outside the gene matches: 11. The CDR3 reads CASRNAAGQGIEQFF. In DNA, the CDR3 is TGTGCCAGCAGGAACGCGGCGGGACAGGGGATTGAGCAGTTCTTC.

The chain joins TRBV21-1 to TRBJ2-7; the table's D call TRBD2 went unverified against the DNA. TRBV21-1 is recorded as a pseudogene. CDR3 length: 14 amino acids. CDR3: CASSRDGRSYEQYF. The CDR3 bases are TGTGCCAGCAGCCGGGACGGCCGCTCCTACGAGCAGTACTTC.

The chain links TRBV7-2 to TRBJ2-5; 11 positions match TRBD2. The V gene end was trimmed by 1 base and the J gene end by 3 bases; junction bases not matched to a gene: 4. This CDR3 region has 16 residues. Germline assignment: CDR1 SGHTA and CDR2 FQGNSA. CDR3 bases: TGTGCCAGCAGCTTAGGCATTAGCGGGGGGGAAGAGACCCAGTACTTC. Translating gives CASSLGISGGEETQYF.

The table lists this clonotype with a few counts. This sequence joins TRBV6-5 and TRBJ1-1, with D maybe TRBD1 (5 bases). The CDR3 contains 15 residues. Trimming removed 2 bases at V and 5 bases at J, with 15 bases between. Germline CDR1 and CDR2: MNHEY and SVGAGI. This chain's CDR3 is CASSYTTTQGTEAFF. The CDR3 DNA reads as TGTGCCAGCAGTTACACAACGACCCAGGGAACTGAAGCTTTCTTT.

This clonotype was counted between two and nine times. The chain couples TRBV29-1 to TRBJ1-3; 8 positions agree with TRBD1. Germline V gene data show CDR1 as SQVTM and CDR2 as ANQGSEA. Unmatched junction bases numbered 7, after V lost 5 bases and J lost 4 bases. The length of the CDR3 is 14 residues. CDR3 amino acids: CSVLIRDRGNTIYF. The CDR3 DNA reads TGCAGCGTTCTTATCCGGGACAGGGGAAACACCATATATTTT.

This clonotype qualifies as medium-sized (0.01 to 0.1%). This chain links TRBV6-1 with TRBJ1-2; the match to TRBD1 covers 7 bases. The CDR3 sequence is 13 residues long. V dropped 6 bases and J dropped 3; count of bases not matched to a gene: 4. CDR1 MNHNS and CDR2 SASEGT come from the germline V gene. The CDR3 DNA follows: TGTGCCAGCAGACGAACAGGGGACTATGGCTACACCTTC. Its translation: CASRRTGDYGYTF.

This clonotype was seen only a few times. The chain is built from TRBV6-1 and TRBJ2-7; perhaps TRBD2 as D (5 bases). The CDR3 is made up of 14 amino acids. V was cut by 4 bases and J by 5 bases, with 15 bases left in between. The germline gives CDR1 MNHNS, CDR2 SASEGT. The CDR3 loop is CASSGMRDVNEQYF. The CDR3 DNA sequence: TGTGCCAGCAGTGGTATGAGGGATGTAAACGAGCAGTACTTC.

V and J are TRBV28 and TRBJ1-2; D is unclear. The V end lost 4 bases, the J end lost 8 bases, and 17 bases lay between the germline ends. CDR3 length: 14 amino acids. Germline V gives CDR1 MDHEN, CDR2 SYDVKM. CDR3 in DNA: TGTGCCAGCAGTTCAAACGGACCCAAGGAAGGCTACACCTTC. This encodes CASSSNGPKEGYTF.

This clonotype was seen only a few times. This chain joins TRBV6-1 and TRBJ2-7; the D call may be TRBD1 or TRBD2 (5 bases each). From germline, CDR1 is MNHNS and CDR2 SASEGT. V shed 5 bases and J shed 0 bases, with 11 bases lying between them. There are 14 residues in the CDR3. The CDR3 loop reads CASSKGDHSYEQYF. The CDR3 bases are TGTGCCAGCAGTAAAGGGGACCACTCCTACGAGCAGTACTTC.

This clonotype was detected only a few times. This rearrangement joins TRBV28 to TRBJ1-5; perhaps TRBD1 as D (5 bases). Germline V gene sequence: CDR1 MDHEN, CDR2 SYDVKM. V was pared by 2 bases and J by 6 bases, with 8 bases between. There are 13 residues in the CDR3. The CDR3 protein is CASSLQGGQPQHF. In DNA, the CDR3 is TGTGCCAGCAGTTTACAGGGAGGTCAGCCCCAGCATTTT.

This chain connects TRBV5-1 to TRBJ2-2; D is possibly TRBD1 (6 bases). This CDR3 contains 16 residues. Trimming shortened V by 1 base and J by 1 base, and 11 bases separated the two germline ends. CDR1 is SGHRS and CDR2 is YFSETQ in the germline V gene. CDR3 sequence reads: CASSLREQGNTGELFF. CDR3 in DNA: TGCGCCAGCAGCTTGAGAGAACAGGGGAACACCGGGGAGCTGTTTTTT.

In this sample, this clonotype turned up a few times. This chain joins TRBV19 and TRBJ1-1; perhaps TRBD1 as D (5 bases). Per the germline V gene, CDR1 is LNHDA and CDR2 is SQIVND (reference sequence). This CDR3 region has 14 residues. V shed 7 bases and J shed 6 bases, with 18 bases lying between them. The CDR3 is CASIEAGRDSEAFF. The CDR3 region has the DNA TGTGCCAGTATTGAGGCAGGGCGCGACTCTGAAGCTTTCTTT.

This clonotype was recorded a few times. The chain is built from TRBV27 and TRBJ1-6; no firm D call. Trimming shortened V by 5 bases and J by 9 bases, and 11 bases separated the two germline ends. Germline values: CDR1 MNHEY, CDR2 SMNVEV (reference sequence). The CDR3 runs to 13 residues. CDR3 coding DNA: TGTGCCAGCAGTATTAGAAGCGCTTCACCCCTCCACTTT. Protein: CASSIRSASPLHF.

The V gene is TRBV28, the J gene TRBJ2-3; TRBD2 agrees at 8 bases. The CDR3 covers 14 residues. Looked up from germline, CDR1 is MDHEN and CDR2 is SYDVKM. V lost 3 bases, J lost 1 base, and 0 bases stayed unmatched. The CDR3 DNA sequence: TGTGCCAGCAGTTTTAGCGGGGGCACAGATACGCAGTATTTT. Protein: CASSFSGGTDTQYF.

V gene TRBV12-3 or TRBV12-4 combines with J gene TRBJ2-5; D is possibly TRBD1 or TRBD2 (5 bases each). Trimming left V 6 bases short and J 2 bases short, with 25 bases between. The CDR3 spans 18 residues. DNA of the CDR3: TGTGCCAGCAGCCGGGGCCGGGCGGCCCCAGGTATACAAGAGACCCAGTACTTC. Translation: CASSRGRAAPGIQETQYF.

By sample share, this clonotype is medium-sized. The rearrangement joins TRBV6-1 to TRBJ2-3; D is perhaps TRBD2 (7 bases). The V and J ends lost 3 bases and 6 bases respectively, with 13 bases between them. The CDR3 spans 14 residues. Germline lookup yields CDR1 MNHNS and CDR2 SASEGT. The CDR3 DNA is TGTGCCAGCAGTGACACGGCGGGGGCGGATACGCAGTATTTT. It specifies CASSDTAGADTQYF.

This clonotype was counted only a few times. The DNA of the CDR3 is TGTGCCATCAGTGCACCGGGACAGGTACTCCAGGGCTACACCTTC. Its translation is CAISAPGQVLQGYTF. The chain is built from TRBV10-3 and TRBJ1-2, with 8 nucleotides matching TRBD1. Germline CDR1 and CDR2: ENHRY and SYGVKD. V lost 4 bases, J lost 8 bases, and 12 bases stayed unmatched. The CDR3 totals 15 residues.

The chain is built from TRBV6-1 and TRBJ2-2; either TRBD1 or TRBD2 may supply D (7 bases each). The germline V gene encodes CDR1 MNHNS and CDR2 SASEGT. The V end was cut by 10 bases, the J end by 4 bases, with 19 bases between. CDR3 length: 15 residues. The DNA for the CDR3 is TGTGCCAAAAGCATAGGGGGCGGGGGCACCGGGGAGCTGTTTTTT. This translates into CAKSIGGGGTGELFF.

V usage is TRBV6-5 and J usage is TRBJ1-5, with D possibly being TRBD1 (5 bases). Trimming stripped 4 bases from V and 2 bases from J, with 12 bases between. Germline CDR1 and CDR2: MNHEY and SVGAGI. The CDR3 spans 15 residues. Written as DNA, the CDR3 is TGTGCCAGCAGTTCCTGGGGGGGGGGCAATCAGCCCCAGCATTTT. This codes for CASSSWGGGNQPQHF.

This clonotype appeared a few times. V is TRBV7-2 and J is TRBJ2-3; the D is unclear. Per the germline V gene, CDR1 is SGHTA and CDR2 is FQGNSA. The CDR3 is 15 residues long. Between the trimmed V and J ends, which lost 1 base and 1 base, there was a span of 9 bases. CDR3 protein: CASSLVATRTDTQYF. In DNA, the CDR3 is TGTGCCAGCAGCTTAGTCGCAACCCGCACAGATACGCAGTATTTT.

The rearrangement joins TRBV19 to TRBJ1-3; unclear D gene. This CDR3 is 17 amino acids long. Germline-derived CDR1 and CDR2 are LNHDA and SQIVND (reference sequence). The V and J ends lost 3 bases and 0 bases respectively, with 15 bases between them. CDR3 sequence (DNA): TGTGCCAGTAGTATCGCAGGTGGCGGTATCTCTGGAAACACCATATATTTT. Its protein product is CASSIAGGGISGNTIYF.

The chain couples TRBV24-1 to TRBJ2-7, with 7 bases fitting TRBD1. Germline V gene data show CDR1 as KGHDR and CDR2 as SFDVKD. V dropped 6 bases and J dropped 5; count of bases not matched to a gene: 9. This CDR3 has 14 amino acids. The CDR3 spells CATSRAGGNHEQYF. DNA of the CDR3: TGTGCCACCAGTAGGGCAGGGGGTAATCACGAGCAGTACTTC.

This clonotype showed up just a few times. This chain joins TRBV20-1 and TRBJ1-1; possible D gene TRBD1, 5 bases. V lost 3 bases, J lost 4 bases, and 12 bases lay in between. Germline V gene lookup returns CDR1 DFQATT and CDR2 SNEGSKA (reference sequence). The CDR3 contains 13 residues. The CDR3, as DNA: TGCAGTGCTAGTTCGGGGGTCGTCACTGAAGCTTTCTTT. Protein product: CSASSGVVTEAFF.

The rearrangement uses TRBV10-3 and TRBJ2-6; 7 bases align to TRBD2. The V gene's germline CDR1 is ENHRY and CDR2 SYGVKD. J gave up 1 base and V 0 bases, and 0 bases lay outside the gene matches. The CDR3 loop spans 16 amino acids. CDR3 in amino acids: CAISESGGSGANVLTF. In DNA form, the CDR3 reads TGTGCCATCAGTGAGTCGGGGGGGTCTGGGGCCAACGTCCTGACTTTC.